This paragraph reports one T cell receptor (beta chain). The data belong to a study of CD8 T cells in Susac syndrome. The CDR3 consists of 14 residues. V was clipped by 5 bases and J by 6 bases, with 13 bases between them. Germline V lookup: CDR1 SGHTA, CDR2 FQGNSA. Reverse transcription of roughly 0.5 to 1 ug RNA was carried out with random hexamers. It was immunoSEQ multiplex PCR that amplified TCR beta CDR3 across 54 Vbeta and 13 Jbeta. In TCRdb, the immunoSEQ multiplex PCR reads were re-called with MiXCR into one record per CDR3 protein. The top ten clones hold 0.56% of a sample with 70,000 or so distinct CDR3 sequences, 90% to 95% of them seen once.

This chain connects TRBV7-2 to TRBJ2-2, with D possibly TRBD2 on 6 matching bases. Specimen: CD8+ T cells from PBMCs. This sequence originates from a human donor with multiple sclerosis. CDR3 DNA sequence: TGTGCCAGCAGCCACGGGACTCTTCCCGGGGAGCTGTTTTTT. It specifies CASSHGTLPGELFF.